One sample yielded the 23 T cell receptor beta chains listed below, sequenced in a study of cytomegalovirus exposure and HLA in healthy donors. The protocol was immunoSEQ multiplex PCR, while the TCRdb copy is restricted to in-frame clones and leaves out a portion. The profile shows some 260,000 clones, less than 95% of them singletons. The sequenced sample was PBMCs. Receptor source: a woman aged 30 to 39 in good health and CMV-seronegative.

The count of this clone is one. This sample also contains other DNA sequences that code for the same CDR3. The CDR3 is CASSQGNEQFF. CDR3 bases: TGCGCCAGCAGCCAGGGTAATGAGCAGTTCTTC. The chain uses TRBV4-1 and TRBJ2-1; no firm D call. V was pared by 3 bases and J by 7 bases, with 4 bases between. The germline gives CDR1 MGHRA, CDR2 YSYEKL. The CDR3 totals 11 residues.

This rearrangement joins TRBV4-1 to TRBJ2-1; no definite D call. The germline V gene encodes CDR1 MGHRA and CDR2 YSYEKL. The CDR3 is 16 residues long. V lost 1 base and J 5 bases, leaving 15 bases between the germline ends. The CDR3 loop reads CASSQGTSNPNNEQFF. Here the CDR3 DNA reads TGCGCCAGCAGCCAAGGGACCTCTAACCCCAACAATGAGCAGTTCTTC.

This rearrangement joins TRBV11-2 to TRBJ2-2, with a tentative D call TRBD2 (6 bases). CDR3 length: 18 residues. Germline loops: CDR1 SGHAT, CDR2 FQNNGV. V was trimmed by 3 bases and J by 4 bases, leaving 21 bases between them. The CDR3 DNA is TGTGCCAGCAGCTTGAAGAGGGGAGGTGATAGTCCCACCGGGGAGCTGTTTTTT. This gives the protein CASSLKRGGDSPTGELFF.

The genes are TRBV5-1 and TRBJ2-5, with D possibly TRBD1 on 5 matching bases. The CDR3 is made up of 16 amino acids. CDR1 and CDR2 from the germline V gene are SGHRS and YFSETQ. The germline V and J ends were trimmed by 1 base and 4 bases, with 17 bases remaining between them. The CDR3 DNA follows: TGCGCCAGCAGCTTGCCCCAGGGCTCTGGCGGAGAGACCCAGTACTTC. This sequence encodes CASSLPQGSGGETQYF.

This clone was seen only a few times. This chain connects TRBV5-6 to TRBJ2-7; either TRBD1 or TRBD2 may fit D (5 bases each). The V end lost 4 bases, the J end lost 3 bases, and 23 bases lay between the germline ends. This CDR3 region has 17 residues. CDR1 and CDR2 (germline): SGHDT, YYEEEE. The CDR3: CASSLIRTGTVFYEQYF. CDR3 DNA: TGTGCCAGCAGCCTTATCCGGACCGGGACGGTTTTCTACGAGCAGTACTTC. The full variable domain, rest sourced from reference TRBV5-6 and TRBJ2-7, is DAGVTQSPTHLIKTRGQQVTLRCSPKSGHDTVSWYQQALGQGPQFIFQYYEEEERQRGNFPDRFSGHQFPNYSSELNVNALLLGDSALYLCASSLIRTGTVFYEQYFGPGTRLTVT.

The genes are TRBV29-1 and TRBJ2-7; D assignment may be TRBD1 or TRBD2 (6 bases each). The V and J ends lost 8 bases and 4 bases respectively, with 12 bases between them. Germline loops: CDR1 SQVTM, CDR2 ANQGSEA. This CDR3 has 11 amino acids. CDR3 sequence (DNA): TGCAGCATCCGAGGGGGGTACGAGCAGTACTTC. Translation: CSIRGGYEQYF.

This clone is a singleton in its sample. The rearrangement links TRBV19 to TRBJ2-7, with TRBD2 matching over 7 bases. CDR3 length equals 17 residues. Germline V CDR1 and CDR2: LNHDA, SQIVND (reference sequence). The V gene end was trimmed by 3 bases and the J gene end by 2 bases; junction bases not matched to a gene: 13. CDR3 in amino acids: CASSIRIGLVTTYEQYF. CDR3 sequence (DNA): TGTGCCAGTAGTATCAGAATCGGACTAGTTACTACCTACGAGCAGTACTTC.

The V gene is TRBV2, the J gene TRBJ2-1; 7 bases line up with TRBD2. This CDR3 comprises 13 residues. Unmatched junction bases numbered 8, after V lost 7 bases and J lost 8 bases. Germline assignment: CDR1 SNHLY and CDR2 FYNNEI. Written as DNA, the CDR3 is TGTGCCAGCACCCGGGACTATAGGGATGAGCAGTTCTTC. Protein: CASTRDYRDEQFF.

This clone was counted between two and nine times. The rearrangement uses TRBV19 and TRBJ2-7, with TRBD1 matching over 7 bases. CDR1 is LNHDA and CDR2 is SQIVND in the germline V gene (reference sequence). The CDR3 length is 16 residues. V lost 3 bases and J lost 0; bases outside the gene matches: 8. CDR3 sequence (DNA): TGTGCCAGTAGTATCGCCTTGACAGGGAGCTCCTACGAGCAGTACTTC. Encoded protein: CASSIALTGSSYEQYF.

This chain connects TRBV10-3 to TRBJ2-7; D is possibly TRBD2 (6 bases). The CDR3 loop spans 16 amino acids. V lost 1 base and J lost 0, with 13 bases in between. Germline assignment: CDR1 ENHRY and CDR2 SYGVKD. Here the CDR3 reads CAISEFSRGSSYEQYF. CDR3 in DNA: TGTGCCATCAGTGAGTTTTCGCGGGGCAGCTCCTACGAGCAGTACTTC.

This clone was observed a handful of times. This sequence joins TRBV25-1 and TRBJ2-7; D call uncertain. Trimming removed 5 bases at V and 2 bases at J, with 7 bases between. CDR1 is MGHDK, CDR2 SYGVNS, per germline. The CDR3 sequence is 12 residues long. CDR3 sequence (DNA): TGTGCCAGCAGTCGTACCACCTACGAGCAGTACTTC. Amino acid sequence: CASSRTTYEQYF.

The chain combines TRBV9 with TRBJ2-2; 14 bases are a match to TRBD2. V lost 4 bases to trimming and J lost 6 bases; unmatched junction nucleotides: 11. Germline V gene data show CDR1 as SGDLS and CDR2 as YYNGEE. CDR3 length: 18 residues. The CDR3 region has the DNA TGTGCCAGCAGCTCGGGACTAGCGGGGGACCTGGGGGCCGGGGAGCTGTTTTTT. Protein product: CASSSGLAGDLGAGELFF.

The chain links TRBV10-2 to TRBJ2-5; D is unresolved. Germline V lookup: CDR1 WSHSY, CDR2 SAAADI. The CDR3 contains 13 residues. Trimming took off 7 bases at V and 4 bases at J, with 13 bases between the two ends. CDR3 sequence (DNA): TGCGCCAGCACCCGAATGTGGAGAGAGACCCAGTACTTC. This encodes CASTRMWRETQYF.

The table lists this clone with a count of one. J is TRBJ2-7 and V is TRBV4-1, with 8 bases aligning to TRBD1. Germline loops: CDR1 MGHRA, CDR2 YSYEKL. The V gene end was trimmed by 0 bases and the J gene end by 5 bases; junction bases not matched to a gene: 12. The CDR3 totals 17 residues. The CDR3 DNA sequence: TGCGCCAGCAGCCAAGATCTTCGTCGACAGGGGCAGGACGAGCAGTACTTC. Translation gives CASSQDLRRQGQDEQYF.

CDR3 residues: CASSPEFQFSYNEQFF. As DNA, the CDR3 is TGTGCCAGCAGTCCCGAGTTCCAGTTCTCCTACAATGAGCAGTTCTTC. The V and J genes are TRBV27 and TRBJ2-1; D is undetermined. Per the germline V gene, CDR1 is MNHEY and CDR2 is SMNVEV (reference sequence). The ends were cut back, 5 bases at V and 0 bases at J, with 14 bases in the middle. There are 16 residues in the CDR3.

The J gene is TRBJ2-7, the V gene TRBV4-2; D remains unclear. V lost 0 bases and J 7 bases, leaving 7 bases between the germline ends. The CDR3 consists of 12 residues. The germline V gene encodes CDR1 LGHNA and CDR2 YNFKEQ. CDR3 sequence: CASSQEGREQYF. CDR3 nucleotides: TGTGCCAGCAGCCAAGAAGGCAGGGAGCAGTACTTC.

The chain employs TRBV7-8 and TRBJ2-2; TRBD2 agrees at 8 bases. The V segment lost 4 bases and the J segment 5 bases; nucleotides outside the gene matches: 12. There are 17 residues in the CDR3. CDR1 SGHVS and CDR2 FQNEAQ come from the germline V gene. The CDR3 region is CASSSLGGGRSTGELFF. CDR3 nucleotide sequence: TGTGCCAGCAGCTCCCTGGGCGGGGGGCGGAGTACCGGGGAGCTGTTTTTT.

This chain uses TRBV19 with TRBJ1-1; tentative D call: TRBD1 (5 bases). V lost 5 bases to trimming and J lost 1 base, with 11 bases between them. CDR1 is LNHDA, CDR2 SQIVND, per germline (reference sequence). This CDR3 comprises 14 residues. CDR3 amino acids: CASSWTGGNTEAFF. The CDR3 DNA follows: TGTGCCAGTAGTTGGACTGGGGGGAACACTGAAGCTTTCTTT. The full variable domain, completed using reference TRBV19 and TRBJ1-1, is DGGITQSPKYLFRKEGQNVTLSCEQNLNHDAMYWYRQDPGQGLRLIYYSQIVNDFQKGDIAEGYSVSREKKESFPLTVTSAQKNPTAFYLCASSWTGGNTEAFFGQGTRLTVV.

The V and J genes are TRBV5-1 and TRBJ1-4; a weak D match, TRBD1 (5 bases). V was trimmed by 5 bases and J by 3 bases, leaving 14 bases between them. Germline CDR1 is SGHRS and CDR2 is YFSETQ. The CDR3 runs 15 residues. CDR3 DNA: TGCGCCAGCAGTAATAAGGGGACCCCTAATGAAAAACTGTTTTTT. Residues: CASSNKGTPNEKLFF. Filled out from reference TRBV5-1 and TRBJ1-4, the complete variable domain reads KAGVTQTPRYLIKTRGQQVTLSCSPISGHRSVSWYQQTPGQGLQFLFEYFSETQRNKGNFPGRFSGRQFSNSRSEMNVSTLELGDSALYLCASSNKGTPNEKLFFGSGTQLSVL.

This chain joins TRBV28 and TRBJ1-5; 10 bases are a match to TRBD1. Unmatched junction bases numbered 12, after V lost 4 bases and J lost 3 bases. The CDR3 spans 18 residues. From germline, CDR1 is MDHEN and CDR2 SYDVKM. Here the CDR3 reads CASSSRRTGGLDNQPQHF. CDR3 in DNA: TGTGCCAGCAGTTCCCGCCGGACAGGGGGATTGGACAATCAGCCCCAGCATTTT.

The chain is built from TRBV4-3 and TRBJ2-1; D is possibly TRBD1 (5 bases). V lost 0 bases to trimming and J lost 4 bases, with 10 bases between them. The CDR3 is made up of 15 amino acids. Germline values: CDR1 LGHNA, CDR2 YSLEER. CDR3 DNA sequence: TGCGCCAGCAGCCAAGATTCAGGGTCTTACAATGAGCAGTTCTTC. Translated: CASSQDSGSYNEQFF.

J is TRBJ2-3 and V is TRBV7-9; D is possibly TRBD2 (6 bases). With 5 bases removed from V and 3 bases from J, the gap between germline ends came to 18 bases. This CDR3 is 16 amino acids long. Looked up from germline, CDR1 is SEHNR and CDR2 is FQNEAQ (reference sequence). The CDR3 reads CASSPVGGTGTDTQYF. The CDR3 DNA sequence: TGTGCCAGCAGCCCAGTTGGCGGGACGGGTACAGATACGCAGTATTTT.

The J gene is TRBJ2-1, the V gene TRBV5-1, with D uncertain. Germline values: CDR1 SGHRS, CDR2 YFSETQ. V was clipped by 5 bases and J by 1 base, with 4 bases between them. The CDR3 is made up of 12 amino acids. The chain's CDR3 is CASRVSYNEQFF. In DNA, the CDR3 is TGCGCCAGCAGGGTATCCTACAATGAGCAGTTCTTC.